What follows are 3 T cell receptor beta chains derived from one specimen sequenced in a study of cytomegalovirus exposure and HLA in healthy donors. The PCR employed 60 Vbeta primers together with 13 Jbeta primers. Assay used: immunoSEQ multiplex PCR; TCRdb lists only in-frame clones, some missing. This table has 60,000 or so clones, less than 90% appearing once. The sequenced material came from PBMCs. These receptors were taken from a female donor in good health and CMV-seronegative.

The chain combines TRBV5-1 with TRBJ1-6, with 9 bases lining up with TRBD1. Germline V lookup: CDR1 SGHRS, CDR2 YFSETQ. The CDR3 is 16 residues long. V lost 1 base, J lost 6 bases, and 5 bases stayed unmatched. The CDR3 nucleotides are TGCGCCAGCAGCTTGCAGGGACAGGGAGCTAATTCACCCCTCCACTTT. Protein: CASSLQGQGANSPLHF.

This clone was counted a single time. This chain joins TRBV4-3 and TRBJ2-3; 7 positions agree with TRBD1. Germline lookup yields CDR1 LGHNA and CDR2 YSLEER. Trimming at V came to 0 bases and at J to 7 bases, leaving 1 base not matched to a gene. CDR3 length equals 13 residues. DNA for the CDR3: TGCGCCAGCAGCCAAGACAGGGGGTATACGCAGTATTTT. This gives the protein CASSQDRGYTQYF.

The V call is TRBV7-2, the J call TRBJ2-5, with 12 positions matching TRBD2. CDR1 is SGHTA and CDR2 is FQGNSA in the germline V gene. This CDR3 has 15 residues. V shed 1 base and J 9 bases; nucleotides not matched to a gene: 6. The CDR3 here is CASSLETSGSWAQYF. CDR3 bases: TGTGCCAGCAGCTTAGAGACTAGCGGGAGTTGGGCCCAGTACTTC.